This T cell receptor beta chain was identified in a study of a mutant IDH1 vaccine in newly diagnosed glioma. Study summary: Investigators started vaccination 4-6 weeks after radiotherapy alone, or with temozolomide cycles. Treated patients showed a male proportion of about 60%, a female proportion of roughly 38%, and a mean age of around 40 years.

This CDR3 comprises 14 residues. Trimming cost V 4 bases and J 7 bases, with 15 bases left between them. From germline, CDR1 is SGHNT and CDR2 YYREEE (reference sequence). The table came from immunoSEQ multiplex PCR; TCRdb's copy has only in-frame clones and leaves some out. The repertoire holds about 120,000 clones, 85% to 90% seen once, with roughly 0.57% in the top ten. Overall study findings and caveats: Pseudoprogression apparently lacked any relation to changes in top peripheral T cell clonotypes.

Time point defined: week 11, during vaccination. One vaccine dose held 300 ug of mutant IDH1 20-mer peptide and came with topical imiquimod. The donor cohort comprised cases of new WHO grade 3 or 4 IDH1-mutant, ATRX-lost astrocytoma. Details on this clone: Its antigen is as yet unknown.

The material sequenced was PBMCs, taken from a glioma patient whose treatment included an IDH1 peptide vaccine. The TCR sequence derives from a woman aged 50 to 60 with glioma. The rearrangement uses TRBV5-4 and TRBJ2-1; maybe TRBD2 (6 bases). The CDR3 spells CASSPPPGENEQFF. For the CDR3, the DNA is TGTGCCAGCAGCCCCCCTCCGGGGGAGAATGAGCAGTTCTTC.